The 21 T cell receptor beta chains below come from one sample, sequenced in a study of shared clonotypes between healthy human individuals. Data came from immunoSEQ multiplex PCR; TCRdb stores just in-frame clones and leaves some out. The sample lists about 2 million clones, about 94% occurring once. The naive CD8 subset, CD45RO-negative cells positively selected for CCR7, excluded terminally differentiated effector memory CD45RA+ cells. The source material was naive CD8+ T cells sorted from blood. The receptors stem from a man aged 18-30 years in good health.

This clone has only one observation. The rearrangement joins TRBV7-9 to TRBJ2-7; 7 nucleotides align to TRBD2. CDR1 and CDR2 from the germline V gene are SEHNR and FQNEAQ (reference sequence). V shed 8 bases and J 5 bases; nucleotides not matched to a gene: 12. The CDR3 is 14 residues long. Here the CDR3 reads CASSPGGFSDEQYF. CDR3 bases: TGTGCCAGCTCCCCGGGAGGTTTTTCCGACGAGCAGTACTTC.

The rearrangement links TRBV27 to TRBJ2-2, with 11 bases lining up with TRBD2. J gave up 8 bases and V 2 bases, and 1 base lay outside the gene matches. CDR1 is MNHEY and CDR2 is SMNVEV in the germline V gene (reference sequence). This CDR3 region has 14 residues. CDR3 residues: CASSLASGRGELFF. CDR3 bases: TGTGCCAGCAGTTTAGCTAGCGGGAGGGGGGAGCTGTTTTTT.

This clone has just one count. The gene calls are TRBV5-6 and TRBJ2-1, with unresolved D. Germline CDR1 reads SGHDT; CDR2 reads YYEEEE. Trimming removed 3 bases from V and 4 bases from J, with 17 bases in between. The CDR3 is made up of 16 amino acids. In DNA, the CDR3 is TGTGCCAGCAGCTGGATGACTCGCGGAACATACAATGAGCAGTTCTTC. This gives the protein CASSWMTRGTYNEQFF.

The chain uses TRBV19 and TRBJ2-7; 9 bases match TRBD1. V dropped 10 bases and J dropped 3; count of bases not matched to a gene: 13. From germline, CDR1 is LNHDA and CDR2 SQIVND (reference sequence). CDR3 length equals 15 residues. The CDR3 loop reads CATPPRDRVFYEQYF. In DNA, the CDR3 is TGTGCCACCCCGCCCCGGGACAGGGTTTTCTACGAGCAGTACTTC.

This clone was seen only once. The genes are TRBV29-1 and TRBJ1-1; the D is unclear. This CDR3 comprises 16 residues. V was clipped by 0 bases and J by 0 bases, with 14 bases between them. The germline CDR1 and CDR2 sequences are SQVTM and ANQGSEA. CDR3: CSVEDDPGGMNTEAFF. DNA for the CDR3: TGCAGCGTTGAAGACGATCCAGGAGGGATGAACACTGAAGCTTTCTTT.

The chain couples TRBV29-1 to TRBJ2-1, with TRBD2 matching over 15 bases. Germline V gene sequence: CDR1 SQVTM, CDR2 ANQGSEA. The trim removed 6 bases at V and 6 bases at J, leaving 12 bases unmatched. The CDR3 runs 17 residues. The DNA of the CDR3 is TGCAGCGTGGCGGGACTAGCGGGAGGATCCTTCGCCAATGAGCAGTTCTTC. As protein: CSVAGLAGGSFANEQFF.

This sequence joins TRBV21-1 and TRBJ2-7; whether TRBD1, the table's D call, matches the DNA was not checked. TRBV21-1 is recorded as a pseudogene. The CDR3 contains 16 residues. The CDR3 loop reads CASSKTRRQGAREQYF. The CDR3, as DNA: TGTGCCAGCAGCAAAACGCGCAGACAGGGGGCGCGAGAGCAGTACTTC.

V gene TRBV28 combines with J gene TRBJ2-7; weak D call: TRBD2 (6 bases). Trimming stripped 3 bases from V and 6 bases from J, with 21 bases between. The CDR3 runs 16 residues. Germline V lookup: CDR1 MDHEN, CDR2 SYDVKM. In DNA, the CDR3 is TGTGCCAGCAGTTTCCGGGACTCAAAGTGGTCGAGCGAGCAGTACTTC. Encoded protein: CASSFRDSKWSSEQYF.

The V and J genes are TRBV6-5 and TRBJ1-1; 9 nucleotides align to TRBD1. V lost 5 bases to trimming and J lost 5 bases; unmatched junction nucleotides: 9. This CDR3 region has 15 residues. The germline V gene has CDR1 MNHEY and CDR2 SVGAGI. This CDR3 is CASSPRDRGGTEAFF. The CDR3 DNA reads as TGTGCCAGCAGTCCACGCGACAGGGGGGGAACTGAAGCTTTCTTT.

The chain recombines TRBV27 with TRBJ1-2, with D possibly being TRBD1 (6 bases). Between the trimmed V and J ends, which lost 2 bases and 5 bases, there was a span of 12 bases. In germline, CDR1 is MNHEY, CDR2 SMNVEV (reference sequence). This CDR3 has 14 amino acids. The CDR3 DNA reads TGTGCCAGCAGTTTAAACGGGGGCGCATATGGCTACACCTTC. This codes for CASSLNGGAYGYTF.

The V call is TRBV9, the J call TRBJ2-7; 7 bases line up with TRBD1. The trim removed 0 bases at V and 6 bases at J, leaving 6 bases unmatched. CDR3 length: 14 amino acids. Germline CDR1 SGDLS, CDR2 YYNGEE. The CDR3 here is CASSVAYRGSEQYF. For the CDR3, the DNA is TGTGCCAGCAGCGTAGCTTACAGGGGAAGCGAGCAGTACTTC.

The J gene is TRBJ1-2, the V gene TRBV6-5, with TRBD1 matching 8 bases. The CDR3 contains 13 residues. V dropped 5 bases and J dropped 7; count of bases not matched to a gene: 6. Germline CDR1 reads MNHEY; CDR2 reads SVGAGI. DNA of the CDR3: TGTGCCAGCAGTCCCGACAGGGGCGGTGGCTACACCTTC. Its protein product is CASSPDRGGGYTF.

The chain carries TRBV6-6 and TRBJ2-1; 8 nucleotides agree with TRBD2. There are 16 residues in the CDR3. Germline V gene lookup returns CDR1 MNHNY and CDR2 SVGAGI (reference sequence). V trimming: 6 bases; J trimming: 8 bases; junction bases outside the gene matches: 15. The CDR3 sequence is CASSQLAGGGIDEQFF. The DNA for the CDR3 is TGTGCCAGCAGCCAATTGGCGGGAGGCGGGATTGATGAGCAGTTCTTC.

The chain carries TRBV6-6 and TRBJ1-1, with 8 positions matching TRBD1. In germline, CDR1 is MNHNY, CDR2 SVGAGI (reference sequence). The CDR3 spans 15 residues. V gave up 4 bases and J gave up 0 bases; unmatched junction bases: 4. CDR3 sequence (DNA): TGTGCCAGCAGTTTTCCGGGACAGGTGAACACTGAAGCTTTCTTT. This encodes CASSFPGQVNTEAFF.

V and J are TRBV4-1 and TRBJ2-3; D is uncertain. Germline V CDR1 and CDR2: MGHRA, YSYEKL. Trimming took 0 bases from V and 1 from J, leaving 11 bases between them. CDR3 length equals 16 residues. CDR3 DNA sequence: TGCGCCAGCAGCCAAGAATCAGTTTGGGGCACAGATACGCAGTATTTT. Its translation is CASSQESVWGTDTQYF.

This chain links TRBV7-8 with TRBJ2-1; D might be TRBD2 (5 bases). The CDR3 runs 10 residues. Trimming took 5 bases from V and 12 from J, leaving 8 bases between them. Germline CDR1 and CDR2: SGHVS and FQNEAQ. CDR3 sequence: CASSRLTQFF. As DNA, the CDR3 is TGTGCCAGCAGCCGACTAACGCAGTTCTTC.

This rearrangement joins TRBV7-9 to TRBJ2-1; D is uncertain. Germline loops: CDR1 SEHNR, CDR2 FQNEAQ (reference sequence). CDR3 length equals 12 residues. V lost 5 bases and J 5 bases, leaving 7 bases between the germline ends. The CDR3 sequence is CASSIGHNEQFF. As DNA, the CDR3 is TGTGCCAGCAGCATCGGTCACAATGAGCAGTTCTTC.

About this clone: Other DNA sequences in this specimen translate into the identical CDR3. The chain recombines TRBV27 with TRBJ1-1; TRBD1 is a possible D gene (5 bases). CDR1 MNHEY and CDR2 SMNVEV come from the germline V gene (reference sequence). Between the trimmed V and J ends, which lost 0 bases and 0 bases, there was a span of 8 bases. The CDR3 totals 15 residues. Here the CDR3 reads CASSLSGGMNTEAFF. Written as DNA, the CDR3 is TGTGCCAGCAGTTTATCGGGGGGAATGAACACTGAAGCTTTCTTT.

This rearrangement joins TRBV7-6 to TRBJ2-1; D is ambiguous. CDR3 length: 13 amino acids. Trimming shortened V by 5 bases and J by 8 bases, and 13 bases separated the two germline ends. Germline lookup yields CDR1 SGHVS and CDR2 FNYEAQ. The CDR3 coding sequence is TGTGCCAGCAGCCCCACCGGAAACGATGAGCAGTTCTTC. Protein: CASSPTGNDEQFF. Supplemented by reference TRBV7-6 and TRBJ2-1, the full variable domain reads GAGVSQSPRYKVTKRGQDVALRCDPISGHVSLYWYRQALGQGPEFLTYFNYEAQQDKSGLPNDRFSAERPEGSISTLTIQRTEQRDSAMYRCASSPTGNDEQFFGPGTRLTVL.

This clone has a single count. The gene calls are TRBV4-1 and TRBJ2-2; a possible D gene is TRBD1 (6 bases). V was clipped by 0 bases and J by 6 bases, with 8 bases between them. Germline V lookup: CDR1 MGHRA, CDR2 YSYEKL. The CDR3 consists of 14 residues. CDR3 nucleotides: TGCGCCAGCAGCCAAGATAACAGGGCCGGGGAGCTGTTTTTT. Its translation: CASSQDNRAGELFF.

J is TRBJ2-5 and V is TRBV6-6, with D perhaps assigned TRBD1 or TRBD2 (5 bases each). This CDR3 region has 16 residues. The V and J ends lost 2 bases and 7 bases respectively, with 20 bases between them. The V gene's germline CDR1 is MNHNY and CDR2 SVGAGI (reference sequence). The CDR3 DNA reads as TGTGCCAGCAGTTACCTAGGGACCAGTACCAAGGGGACCCAGTACTTC. Protein product: CASSYLGTSTKGTQYF.